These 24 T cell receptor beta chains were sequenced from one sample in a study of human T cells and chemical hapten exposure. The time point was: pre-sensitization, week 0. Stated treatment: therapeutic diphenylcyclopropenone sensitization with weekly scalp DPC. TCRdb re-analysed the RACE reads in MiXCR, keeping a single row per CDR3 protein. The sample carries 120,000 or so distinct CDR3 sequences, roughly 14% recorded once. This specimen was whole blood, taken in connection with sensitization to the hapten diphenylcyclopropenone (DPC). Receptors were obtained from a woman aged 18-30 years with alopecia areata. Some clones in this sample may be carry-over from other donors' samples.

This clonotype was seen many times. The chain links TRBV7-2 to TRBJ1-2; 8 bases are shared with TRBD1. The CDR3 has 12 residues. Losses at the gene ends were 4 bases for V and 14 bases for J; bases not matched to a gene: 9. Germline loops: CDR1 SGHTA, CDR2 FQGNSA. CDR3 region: CASSSYQGAGTF. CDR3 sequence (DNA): TGTGCCAGCAGCTCTTACCAGGGGGCCGGGACCTTC.

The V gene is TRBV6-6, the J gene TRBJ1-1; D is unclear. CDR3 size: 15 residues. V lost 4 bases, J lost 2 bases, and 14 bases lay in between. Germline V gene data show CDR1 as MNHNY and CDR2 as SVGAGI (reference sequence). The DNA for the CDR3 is TGTGCCAGCAGTTCCCGGACGGGCCATAACACTGAAGCTTTCTTT. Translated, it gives CASSSRTGHNTEAFF.

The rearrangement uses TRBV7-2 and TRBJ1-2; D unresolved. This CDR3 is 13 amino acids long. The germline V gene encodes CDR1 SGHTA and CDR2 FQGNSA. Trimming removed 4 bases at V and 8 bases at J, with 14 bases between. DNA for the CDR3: TGTGCCAGCAGCTCCCGGACGGACTGGGGCTACACCTTC. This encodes CASSSRTDWGYTF.

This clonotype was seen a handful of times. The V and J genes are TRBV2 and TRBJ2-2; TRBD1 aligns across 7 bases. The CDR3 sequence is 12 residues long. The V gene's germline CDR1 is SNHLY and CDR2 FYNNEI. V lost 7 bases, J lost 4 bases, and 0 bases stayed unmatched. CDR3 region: CASNRGTGELFF. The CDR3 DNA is TGTGCCAGCAACAGGGGCACCGGGGAGCTGTTTTTT. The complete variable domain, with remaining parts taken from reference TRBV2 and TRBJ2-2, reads EPEVTQTPSHQVTQMGQEVILRCVPISNHLYFYWYRQILGQKVEFLVSFYNNEISEKSEIFDDQFSVERPDGSNFTLKIRSTKLEDSAMYFCASNRGTGELFFGEGSRLTVL.

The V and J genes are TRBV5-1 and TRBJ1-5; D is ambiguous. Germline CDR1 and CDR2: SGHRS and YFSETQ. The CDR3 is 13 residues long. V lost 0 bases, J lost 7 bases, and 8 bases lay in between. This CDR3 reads CASSLDPHQPQHF. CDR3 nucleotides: TGCGCCAGCAGCTTGGACCCCCACCAGCCCCAGCATTTT.

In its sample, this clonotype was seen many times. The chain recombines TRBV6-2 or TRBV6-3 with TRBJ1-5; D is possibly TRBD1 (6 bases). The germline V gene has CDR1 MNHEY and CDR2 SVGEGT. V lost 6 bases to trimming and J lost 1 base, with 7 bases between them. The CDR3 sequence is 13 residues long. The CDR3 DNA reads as TGTGCCAGCAGGCAGGGGAGCAATCAGCCCCAGCATTTT. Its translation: CASRQGSNQPQHF.

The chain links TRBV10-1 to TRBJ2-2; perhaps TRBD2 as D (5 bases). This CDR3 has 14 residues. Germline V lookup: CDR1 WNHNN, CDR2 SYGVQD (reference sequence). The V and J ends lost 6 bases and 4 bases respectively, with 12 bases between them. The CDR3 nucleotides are TGCGCCAGCAGGGTGGAGGAGAGCACCGGGGAGCTGTTTTTT. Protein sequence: CASRVEESTGELFF.

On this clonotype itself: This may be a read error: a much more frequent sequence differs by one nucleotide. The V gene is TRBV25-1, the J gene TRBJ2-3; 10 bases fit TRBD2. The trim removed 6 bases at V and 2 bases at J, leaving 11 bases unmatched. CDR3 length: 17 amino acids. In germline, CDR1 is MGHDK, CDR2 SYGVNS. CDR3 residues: CASSPRRAGGTTDTQYF. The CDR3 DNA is TGTGCCAGCAGCCCACGGCGAGCGGGGGGGACCACAGATACGCAGTATTTT.

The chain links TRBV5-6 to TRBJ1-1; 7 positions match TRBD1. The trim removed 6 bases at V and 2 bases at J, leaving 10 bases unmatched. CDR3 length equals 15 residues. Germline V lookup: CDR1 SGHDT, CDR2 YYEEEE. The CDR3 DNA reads TGTGCCAGCACCACCCTGGGGGACAGAAACACTGAAGCTTTCTTT. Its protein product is CASTTLGDRNTEAFF.

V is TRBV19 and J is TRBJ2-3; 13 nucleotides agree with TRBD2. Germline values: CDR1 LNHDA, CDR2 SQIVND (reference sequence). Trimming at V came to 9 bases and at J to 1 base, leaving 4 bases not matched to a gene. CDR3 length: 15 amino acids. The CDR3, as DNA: TGTGCCAGCAAAACTAGCGGGGGGGGCACAGATACGCAGTATTTT. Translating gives CASKTSGGGTDTQYF.

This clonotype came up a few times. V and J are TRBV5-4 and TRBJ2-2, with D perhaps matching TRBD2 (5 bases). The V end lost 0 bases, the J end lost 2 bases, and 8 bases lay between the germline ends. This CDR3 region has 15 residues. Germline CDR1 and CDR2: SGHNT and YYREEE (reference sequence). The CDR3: CASSLAGVNTGELFF. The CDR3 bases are TGTGCCAGCAGCTTGGCCGGGGTAAACACCGGGGAGCTGTTTTTT.

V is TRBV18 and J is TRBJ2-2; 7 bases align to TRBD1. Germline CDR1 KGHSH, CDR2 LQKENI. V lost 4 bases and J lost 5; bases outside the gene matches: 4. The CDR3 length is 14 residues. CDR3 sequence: CASSRQGQTGELFF. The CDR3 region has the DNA TGTGCCAGCTCACGACAGGGCCAGACCGGGGAGCTGTTTTTT.

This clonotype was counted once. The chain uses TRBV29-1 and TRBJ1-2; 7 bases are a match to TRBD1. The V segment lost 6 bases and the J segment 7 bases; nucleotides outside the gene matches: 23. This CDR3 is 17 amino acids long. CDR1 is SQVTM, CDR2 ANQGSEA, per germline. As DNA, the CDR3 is TGCAGCGTCCCAGGGGGAGGGTTCACGAGGACTCCGTCTGGCTACACCTTC. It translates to CSVPGGGFTRTPSGYTF.

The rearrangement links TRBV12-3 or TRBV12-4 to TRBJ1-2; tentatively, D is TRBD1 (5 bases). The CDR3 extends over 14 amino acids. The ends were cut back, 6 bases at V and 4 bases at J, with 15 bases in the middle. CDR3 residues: CASRGDGLIYGYTF. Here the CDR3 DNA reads TGTGCCAGCAGGGGGGACGGACTTATCTATGGCTACACCTTC.

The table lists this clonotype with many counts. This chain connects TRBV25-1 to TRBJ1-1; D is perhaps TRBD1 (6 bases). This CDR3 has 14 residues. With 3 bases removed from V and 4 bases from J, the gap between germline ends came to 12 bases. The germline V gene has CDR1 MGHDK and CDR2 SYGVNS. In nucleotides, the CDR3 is TGTGCCAGCAGTGACACAGGGAGCGGCACTGAAGCTTTCTTT. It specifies CASSDTGSGTEAFF.

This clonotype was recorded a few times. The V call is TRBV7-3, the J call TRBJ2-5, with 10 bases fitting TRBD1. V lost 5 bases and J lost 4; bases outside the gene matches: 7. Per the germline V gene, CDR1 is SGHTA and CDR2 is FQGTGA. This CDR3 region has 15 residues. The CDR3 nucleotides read TGTGCCAGCAGCCGACAGGGGGCAATCGGAGAGACCCAGTACTTC. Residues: CASSRQGAIGETQYF.

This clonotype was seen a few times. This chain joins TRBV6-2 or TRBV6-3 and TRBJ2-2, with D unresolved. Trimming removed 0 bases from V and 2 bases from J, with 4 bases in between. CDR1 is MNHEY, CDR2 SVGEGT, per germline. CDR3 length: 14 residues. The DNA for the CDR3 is TGTGCCAGCAGTTACTCTCTCAACACCGGGGAGCTGTTTTTT. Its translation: CASSYSLNTGELFF.

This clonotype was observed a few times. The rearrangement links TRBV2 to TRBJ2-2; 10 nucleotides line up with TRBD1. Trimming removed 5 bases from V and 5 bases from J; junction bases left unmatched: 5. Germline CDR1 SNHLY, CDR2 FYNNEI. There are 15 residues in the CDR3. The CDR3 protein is CASSRQGAQTGELFF. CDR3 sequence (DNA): TGTGCCAGCAGTAGACAGGGGGCGCAAACCGGGGAGCTGTTTTTT. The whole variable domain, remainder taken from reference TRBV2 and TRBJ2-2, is EPEVTQTPSHQVTQMGQEVILRCVPISNHLYFYWYRQILGQKVEFLVSFYNNEISEKSEIFDDQFSVERPDGSNFTLKIRSTKLEDSAMYFCASSRQGAQTGELFFGEGSRLTVL.

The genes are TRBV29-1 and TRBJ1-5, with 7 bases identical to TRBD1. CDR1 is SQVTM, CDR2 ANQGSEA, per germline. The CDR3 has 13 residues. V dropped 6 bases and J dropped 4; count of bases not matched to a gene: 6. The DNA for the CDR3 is TGCAGCGTGCAGGGGGTGTATAATCAGCCCCAGCATTTT. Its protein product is CSVQGVYNQPQHF.

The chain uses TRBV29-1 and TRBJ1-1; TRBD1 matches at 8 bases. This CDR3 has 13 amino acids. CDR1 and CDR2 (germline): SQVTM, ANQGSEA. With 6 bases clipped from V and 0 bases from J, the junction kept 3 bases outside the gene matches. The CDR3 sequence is CSVGTGMNTEAFF. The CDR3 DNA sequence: TGCAGCGTAGGGACAGGAATGAACACTGAAGCTTTCTTT. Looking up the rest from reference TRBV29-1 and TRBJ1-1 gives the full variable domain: SAVISQKPSRDICQRGTSLTIQCQVDSQVTMMFWYRQQPGQSLTLIATANQGSEATYESGFVIDKFPISRPNLTFSTLTVSNMSPEDSSIYLCSVGTGMNTEAFFGQGTRLTVV.

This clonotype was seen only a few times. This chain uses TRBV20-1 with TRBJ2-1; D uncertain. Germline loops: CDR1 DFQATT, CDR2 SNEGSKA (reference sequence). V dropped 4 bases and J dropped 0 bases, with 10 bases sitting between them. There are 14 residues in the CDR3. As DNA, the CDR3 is TGCAGTGCTACCGAAGGTAGCTCCTACAATGAGCAGTTCTTC. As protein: CSATEGSSYNEQFF.

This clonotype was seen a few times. The CDR3 loop is CASSQVNRQRGEGAKNIQYF. Written as DNA, the CDR3 is TGTGCCAGCAGCCAAGTTAACCGACAAAGAGGTGAAGGGGCCAAAAACATTCAGTACTTC. The chain employs TRBV3-1 and TRBJ2-4; D not resolved. V dropped 1 base and J dropped 1 base, with 23 bases sitting between them. The germline V gene has CDR1 LGHDT and CDR2 YNNKEL (reference sequence). The length of the CDR3 is 20 residues. Variable domain in full (rest from reference TRBV3-1 and TRBJ2-4): DTAVSQTPKYLVTQMGNDKSIKCEQNLGHDTMYWYKQDSKKFLKIMFSYNNKELIINETVPNRFSPKSPDKAHLNLHINSLELGDSAVYFCASSQVNRQRGEGAKNIQYFGAGTRLSVL.

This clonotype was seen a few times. CDR3 loop: CASSVDGARSGNTIYF. The CDR3 DNA reads TGTGCCAGCAGCGTAGACGGGGCCCGCTCTGGAAACACCATATATTTT. The rearrangement uses TRBV9 and TRBJ1-3; possible D gene TRBD1, 5 bases. Between the trimmed V and J ends, which lost 0 bases and 0 bases, there was a span of 10 bases. This CDR3 comprises 16 residues. Germline loops: CDR1 SGDLS, CDR2 YYNGEE.

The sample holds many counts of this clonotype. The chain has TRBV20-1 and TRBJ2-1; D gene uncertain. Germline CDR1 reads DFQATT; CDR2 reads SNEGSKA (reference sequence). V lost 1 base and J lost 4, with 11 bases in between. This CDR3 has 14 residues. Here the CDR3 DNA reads TGCAGTGCTAGAGCGGACGGATCTTACAATGAGCAGTTCTTC. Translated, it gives CSARADGSYNEQFF.